These T cell receptor beta chains were read from a single sample in a study of Graves' ophthalmopathy and Graves' hyperthyroidism. TCRdb re-analysed the multiplex PCR reads in MiXCR, keeping a single row per CDR3 protein. Among 300,000 to 350,000 distinct CDR3 sequences listed, roughly a sixth were seen once. Specimen: peripheral blood. The receptors here all came from an adult man with Graves' ophthalmopathy. Both conserved end residues are part of each CDR3. The D gene is left open where the match is weak. The size of a clone is reported for some rows only, either as once, few or many, or as a class for expanded clones.

clone size: many
J gene: TRBJ2-5
V gene: TRBV7-3
D gene: NA
CDR3 protein: CASSSHGEQGQETQYF
CDR3 DNA: TGTGCCAGCAGCTCCCACGGAGAGCAGGGGCAAGAGACCCAGTACTTC

clone size: many
J gene: TRBJ2-5
V gene: TRBV11-2
D gene: TRBD1
CDR3 protein: CASTSGLGTGGQETQYF
CDR3 DNA: TGTGCCAGCACCTCTGGGCTTGGGACAGGGGGGCAAGAGACCCAGTACTTC

clone size: many
J gene: TRBJ1-5
V gene: TRBV6-1
D gene: TRBD1
CDR3 protein: CASRRDRGIGQPQHF
CDR3 DNA: TGTGCCAGCAGAAGGGACAGGGGAATTGGCCAGCCCCAGCATTTT

clone size: many
J gene: TRBJ1-2
V gene: TRBV29-1
D gene: NA
CDR3 protein: CSLWTSDYGYTF
CDR3 DNA: TGCAGCCTTTGGACGTCGGACTATGGCTACACCTTC

clone size: many
J gene: TRBJ2-7
V gene: TRBV9
D gene: TRBD1
CDR3 protein: CASSAQGAQLYEQYF
CDR3 DNA: TGTGCCAGCAGCGCCCAGGGGGCCCAGTTGTACGAGCAGTACTTC

clone size: many
J gene: TRBJ2-7
V gene: TRBV29-1
D gene: NA
CDR3 protein: CAVGYGDEQYF
CDR3 DNA: TGCGCGGTCGGGTATGGGGACGAGCAGTACTTC

clone size: many
J gene: TRBJ2-5
V gene: TRBV13
D gene: TRBD2
CDR3 protein: CASSFFPGRGETQYF
CDR3 DNA: TGTGCCAGCAGCTTTTTCCCGGGGAGGGGAGAGACCCAGTACTTC

clone size: many
J gene: TRBJ1-1
V gene: TRBV27
D gene: TRBD1
CDR3 protein: CASSSLPRGFRGAFF
CDR3 DNA: TGTGCCAGCAGCTCCTTACCCCGGGGTTTCAGGGGGGCTTTCTTT

clone size: NA
J gene: TRBJ2-4
V gene: TRBV7-8
D gene: NA
CDR3 protein: CASSPPPKNIQYF
CDR3 DNA: TGTGCCAGCAGTCCCCCACCCAAAAACATTCAGTACTTC

clone size: many
J gene: TRBJ2-7
V gene: TRBV27
D gene: TRBD1
CDR3 protein: CASKRNRGPYEQYF
CDR3 DNA: TGTGCCAGCAAACGGAACAGGGGGCCCTACGAGCAGTACTTC

clone size: many
J gene: TRBJ2-7
V gene: TRBV28
D gene: TRBD1
CDR3 protein: CASSRQTGGRYEQYF
CDR3 DNA: TGTGCCAGCAGCCGGCAGACAGGGGGCAGGTACGAGCAGTACTTC

clone size: few
J gene: TRBJ1-5
V gene: TRBV6-2/TRBV6-3
D gene: NA
CDR3 protein: CASSYVTEANNQPQPF
CDR3 DNA: TGTGCCAGCAGTTACGTGACAGAGGCGAACAATCAGCCCCAGCCTTTT

clone size: many
J gene: TRBJ1-5
V gene: TRBV12-3/TRBV12-4
D gene: TRBD1
CDR3 protein: CASSGTGVQPQHF
CDR3 DNA: TGTGCCAGCAGTGGGACAGGGGTCCAGCCCCAGCATTTT

clone size: few
J gene: TRBJ2-7
V gene: TRBV20-1
D gene: NA
CDR3 protein: CSARGGADYEQYF
CDR3 DNA: TGCAGTGCTAGGGGGGGGGCTGATTACGAGCAGTACTTC

clone size: NA
J gene: TRBJ1-1
V gene: TRBV29-1
D gene: NA
CDR3 protein: CSVERTRDTEAFF
CDR3 DNA: TGCAGCGTTGAACGGACCCGCGACACTGAAGCTTTCTTT

clone size: NA
J gene: TRBJ1-6
V gene: TRBV27
D gene: NA
CDR3 protein: CATSVAEGTFSVSLHF
CDR3 DNA: TGTGCCACCTCGGTAGCGGAGGGGACCTTCTCGGTGTCCCTCCACTTT

clone size: many
J gene: TRBJ2-2
V gene: TRBV14
D gene: NA
CDR3 protein: CASSQGRGGDRGTGELFF
CDR3 DNA: TGTGCCAGCAGCCAAGGAAGGGGAGGAGATCGCGGAACCGGGGAGCTGTTTTTT

clone size: many
J gene: TRBJ2-7
V gene: TRBV13
D gene: NA
CDR3 protein: CASSPTGDEQYF
CDR3 DNA: TGTGCCAGCAGCCCAACAGGTGACGAGCAGTACTTC

clone size: many
J gene: TRBJ2-7
V gene: TRBV6-7
D gene: NA
CDR3 protein: CASRPRHPAYEQYF
CDR3 DNA: TGTGCCAGCAGGCCGCGGCATCCTGCCTACGAGCAGTACTTC

clone size: NA
J gene: TRBJ1-2
V gene: TRBV7-8
D gene: TRBD1
CDR3 protein: CASSRRTGADNYGYTF
CDR3 DNA: TGTGCCAGCAGCCGCAGGACAGGGGCGGATAACTATGGCTACACCTTC

clone size: NA
J gene: TRBJ1-2
V gene: TRBV29-1
D gene: NA
CDR3 protein: CSVYSYGYTF
CDR3 DNA: TGCAGCGTCTACAGCTATGGCTACACCTTC

clone size: many
J gene: TRBJ1-5
V gene: TRBV27
D gene: TRBD1
CDR3 protein: CASSFGQGRYQPQHF
CDR3 DNA: TGTGCCAGCAGTTTCGGACAGGGGAGGTATCAGCCCCAGCATTTT

clone size: many
J gene: TRBJ1-1
V gene: TRBV12-3/TRBV12-4
D gene: NA
CDR3 protein: CASSLAAGSTEAFF
CDR3 DNA: TGTGCCAGCAGTTTAGCAGCAGGGTCCACTGAAGCTTTCTTT

clone size: many
J gene: TRBJ1-1
V gene: TRBV10-1
D gene: NA
CDR3 protein: CASSEYLIRTTEAFF
CDR3 DNA: TGCGCCAGCAGTGAGTATCTGATTCGGACCACTGAAGCTTTCTTT

clone size: many
J gene: TRBJ1-1
V gene: TRBV29-1
D gene: NA
CDR3 protein: CSVGGQYVNTEAFF
CDR3 DNA: TGCAGCGTTGGCGGACAGTACGTGAACACTGAAGCTTTCTTT

clone size: many
J gene: TRBJ2-4
V gene: TRBV25-1
D gene: NA
CDR3 protein: CASSGGLNIQYF
CDR3 DNA: TGTGCCAGCAGTGGGGGCCTGAACATTCAGTACTTC

clone size: NA
J gene: TRBJ2-7
V gene: TRBV28
D gene: NA
CDR3 protein: CATREYYEQYF
CDR3 DNA: TGTGCCACCAGAGAATACTACGAGCAGTACTTC

clone size: many
J gene: TRBJ2-7
V gene: TRBV28
D gene: NA
CDR3 protein: CASSPLGAYEQYF
CDR3 DNA: TGTGCCAGCAGTCCTCTAGGCGCCTACGAGCAGTACTTC

clone size: NA
J gene: TRBJ2-7
V gene: TRBV28
D gene: NA
CDR3 protein: CASSFNFGSLSYEQYF
CDR3 DNA: TGTGCCAGCAGTTTCAATTTCGGGAGTCTCTCCTACGAGCAGTACTTC

clone size: many
J gene: TRBJ2-4
V gene: TRBV6-1
D gene: TRBD2
CDR3 protein: CASSEVPGLAGAIAKNIQYF
CDR3 DNA: TGTGCCAGCAGTGAAGTCCCTGGACTAGCGGGGGCCATAGCCAAAAACATTCAGTACTTC

clone size: many
J gene: TRBJ1-1
V gene: TRBV4-1
D gene: NA
CDR3 protein: CASSQEAGTTNTEAFF
CDR3 DNA: TGCGCCAGCAGCCAAGAAGCCGGGACAACGAACACTGAAGCTTTCTTT

clone size: once
J gene: TRBJ1-5
V gene: TRBV27
D gene: TRBD1
CDR3 protein: CASGDRDYQPQHF
CDR3 DNA: TGTGCCAGCGGGGACAGGGACTATCAGCCCCAGCATTTT

clone size: many
J gene: TRBJ2-7
V gene: TRBV28
D gene: TRBD2
CDR3 protein: CASTELAGVYEQYF
CDR3 DNA: TGTGCCAGCACCGAACTAGCGGGAGTCTACGAGCAGTACTTC

clone size: many
J gene: TRBJ1-1
V gene: TRBV27
D gene: NA
CDR3 protein: CASSRDARRRMNTEAFF
CDR3 DNA: TGTGCCAGCAGTAGAGACGCCAGGCGGCGCATGAACACTGAAGCTTTCTTT

clone size: many
J gene: TRBJ2-7
V gene: TRBV7-2
D gene: NA
CDR3 protein: CASSFGDSRGEQYF
CDR3 DNA: TGTGCCAGCAGCTTCGGGGACTCCAGAGGCGAGCAGTACTTC

clone size: many
J gene: TRBJ1-2
V gene: TRBV7-2
D gene: TRBD1
CDR3 protein: CASSSNTGGYGYTF
CDR3 DNA: TGTGCCAGCAGCTCCAATACAGGGGGCTATGGCTACACCTTC

clone size: many
J gene: TRBJ1-2
V gene: TRBV6-5
D gene: NA
CDR3 protein: CASSSSDRTVYGYTF
CDR3 DNA: TGTGCCAGCAGTTCCTCCGACAGGACAGTCTATGGCTACACCTTC

clone size: many
J gene: TRBJ2-5
V gene: TRBV7-2
D gene: NA
CDR3 protein: CASRGRDAQETQYF
CDR3 DNA: TGTGCCAGCAGGGGTCGGGACGCACAAGAGACCCAGTACTTC

clone size: many
J gene: TRBJ1-1
V gene: TRBV12-3/TRBV12-4
D gene: NA
CDR3 protein: CASIPRLGVRAEAFF
CDR3 DNA: TGTGCCAGCATCCCTCGTCTAGGGGTTCGAGCTGAAGCTTTCTTT

clone size: many
J gene: TRBJ2-7
V gene: TRBV28
D gene: NA
CDR3 protein: CASSLGRYYEQYF
CDR3 DNA: TGTGCCAGCAGTTTAGGCCGTTATTACGAGCAGTACTTC

clone size: NA
J gene: TRBJ2-2
V gene: TRBV28
D gene: NA
CDR3 protein: CASRSGAGRTGELFF
CDR3 DNA: TGTGCCAGCAGGTCCGGGGCAGGGCGGACCGGGGAGCTGTTTTTT

clone size: many
J gene: TRBJ2-7
V gene: TRBV27
D gene: NA
CDR3 protein: CASSFYRSAYEQYF
CDR3 DNA: TGTGCCAGCAGTTTTTACCGGTCCGCCTACGAGCAGTACTTC

clone size: NA
J gene: TRBJ1-5
V gene: TRBV19
D gene: NA
CDR3 protein: CASSIEGLQPQHF
CDR3 DNA: TGTGCCAGTAGTATCGAGGGTCTTCAGCCCCAGCATTTT

clone size: many
J gene: TRBJ1-5
V gene: TRBV12-3/TRBV12-4
D gene: NA
CDR3 protein: CASSQQWQQPQHF
CDR3 DNA: TGTGCCAGCAGTCAGCAGTGGCAACAGCCCCAGCATTTT

clone size: many
J gene: TRBJ2-2
V gene: TRBV27
D gene: TRBD1
CDR3 protein: CASRASTGSTGELFF
CDR3 DNA: TGTGCCAGCAGGGCGTCGACAGGGTCCACCGGGGAGCTGTTTTTT

clone size: many
J gene: TRBJ2-2
V gene: TRBV6-1
D gene: TRBD2
CDR3 protein: CASTPAGGPTGELFF
CDR3 DNA: TGTGCCAGCACCCCAGCGGGAGGGCCCACCGGGGAGCTGTTTTTT

clone size: many
J gene: TRBJ2-7
V gene: TRBV6-2/TRBV6-3
D gene: NA
CDR3 protein: CASRTLAATTYEQYF
CDR3 DNA: TGTGCCAGCAGAACATTAGCGGCAACAACCTACGAGCAGTACTTC

clone size: NA
J gene: TRBJ1-1
V gene: TRBV30
D gene: NA
CDR3 protein: CAWSTIRVRTEAFF
CDR3 DNA: TGTGCCTGGAGCACCATAAGGGTTCGCACTGAAGCTTTCTTT